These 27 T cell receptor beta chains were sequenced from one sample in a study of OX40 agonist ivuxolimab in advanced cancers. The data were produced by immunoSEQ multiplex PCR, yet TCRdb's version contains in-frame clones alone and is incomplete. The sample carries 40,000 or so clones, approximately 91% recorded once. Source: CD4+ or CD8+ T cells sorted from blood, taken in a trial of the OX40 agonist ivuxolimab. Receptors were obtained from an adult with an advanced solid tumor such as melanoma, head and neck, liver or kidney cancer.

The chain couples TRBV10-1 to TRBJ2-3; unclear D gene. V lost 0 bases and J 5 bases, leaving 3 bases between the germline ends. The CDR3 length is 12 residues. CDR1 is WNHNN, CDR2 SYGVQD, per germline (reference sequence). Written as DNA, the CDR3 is TGCGCCAGCAGTGAGTCTGTAGATACGCAGTATTTT. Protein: CASSESVDTQYF.

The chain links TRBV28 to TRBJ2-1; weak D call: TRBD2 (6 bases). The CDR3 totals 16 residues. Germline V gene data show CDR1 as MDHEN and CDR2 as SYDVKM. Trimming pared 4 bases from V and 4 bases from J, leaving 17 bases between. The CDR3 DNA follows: TGTGCCAGCAGTTACGTAACGGGGGAACCATACAATGAGCAGTTCTTC. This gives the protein CASSYVTGEPYNEQFF.

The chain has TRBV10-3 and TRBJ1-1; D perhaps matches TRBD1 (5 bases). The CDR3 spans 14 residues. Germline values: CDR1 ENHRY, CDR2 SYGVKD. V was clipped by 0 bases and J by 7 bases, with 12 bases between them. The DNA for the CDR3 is TGTGCCATCAGTGAGTCGGCAGGGAAATTTGAAGCTTTCTTT. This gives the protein CAISESAGKFEAFF.

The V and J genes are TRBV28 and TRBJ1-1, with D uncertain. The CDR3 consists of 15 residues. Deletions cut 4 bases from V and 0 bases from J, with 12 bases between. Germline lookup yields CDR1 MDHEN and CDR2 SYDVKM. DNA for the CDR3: TGTGCCAGCAGTTCCCCTTGGCAGATGAACACTGAAGCTTTCTTT. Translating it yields CASSSPWQMNTEAFF. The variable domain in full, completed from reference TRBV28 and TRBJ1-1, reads DVKVTQSSRYLVKRTGEKVFLECVQDMDHENMFWYRQDPGLGLRLIYFSYDVKMKEKGDIPEGYSVSREKKERFSLILESASTNQTSMYLCASSSPWQMNTEAFFGQGTRLTVV.

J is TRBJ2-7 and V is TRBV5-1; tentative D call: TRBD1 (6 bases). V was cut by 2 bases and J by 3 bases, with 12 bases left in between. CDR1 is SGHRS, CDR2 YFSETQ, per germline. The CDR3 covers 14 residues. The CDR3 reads CASSFTQGGYEQYF. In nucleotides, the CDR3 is TGCGCCAGCAGCTTTACACAGGGTGGCTACGAGCAGTACTTC.

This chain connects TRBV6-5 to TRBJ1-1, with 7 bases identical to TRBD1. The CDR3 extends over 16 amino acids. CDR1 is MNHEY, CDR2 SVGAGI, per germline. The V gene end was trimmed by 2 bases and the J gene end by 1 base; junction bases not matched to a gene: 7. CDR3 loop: CASSYTWDSANTEAFF. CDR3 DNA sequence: TGTGCCAGCAGTTACACTTGGGACAGTGCGAACACTGAAGCTTTCTTT.

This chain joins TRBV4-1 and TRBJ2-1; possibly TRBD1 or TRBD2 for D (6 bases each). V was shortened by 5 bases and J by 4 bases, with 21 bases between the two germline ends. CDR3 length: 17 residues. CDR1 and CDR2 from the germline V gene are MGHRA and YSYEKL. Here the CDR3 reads CASSARGQPGVYNEQFF. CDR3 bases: TGCGCCAGCAGCGCCCGCGGACAGCCGGGGGTTTACAATGAGCAGTTCTTC.

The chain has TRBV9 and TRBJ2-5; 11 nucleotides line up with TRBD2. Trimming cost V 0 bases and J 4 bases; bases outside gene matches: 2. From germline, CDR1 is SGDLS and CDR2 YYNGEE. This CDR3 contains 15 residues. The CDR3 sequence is CASSVDSGGAETQYF. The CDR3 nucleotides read TGTGCCAGCAGCGTAGATAGCGGGGGGGCAGAGACCCAGTACTTC.

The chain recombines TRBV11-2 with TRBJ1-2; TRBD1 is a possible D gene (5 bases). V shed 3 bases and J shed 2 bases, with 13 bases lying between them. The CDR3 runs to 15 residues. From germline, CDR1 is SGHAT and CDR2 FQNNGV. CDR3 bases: TGTGCCAGCAGCTTTGGAGGGGAGGGAAACTATGGCTACACCTTC. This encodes CASSFGGEGNYGYTF.

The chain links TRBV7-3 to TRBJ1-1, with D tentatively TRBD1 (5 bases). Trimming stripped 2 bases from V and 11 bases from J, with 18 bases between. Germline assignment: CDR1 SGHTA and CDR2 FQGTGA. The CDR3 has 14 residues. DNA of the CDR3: TGTGCCAGCAGCTTACTTCAGGCAAAGGGGACGGCTTTCTTT. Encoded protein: CASSLLQAKGTAFF.

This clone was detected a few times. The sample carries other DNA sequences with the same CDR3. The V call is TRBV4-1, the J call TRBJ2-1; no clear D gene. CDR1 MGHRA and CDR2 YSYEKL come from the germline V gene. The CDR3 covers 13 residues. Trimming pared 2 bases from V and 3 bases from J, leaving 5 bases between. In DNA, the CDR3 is TGCGCCAGCAGCCAATCAGACTACAATGAGCAGTTCTTC. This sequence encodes CASSQSDYNEQFF.

Here the CDR3 DNA reads TGTGCCAGCAGTTTATCGTCCCTGACAAACGACCCGAGCTCCTACGAGCAGTACTTC. Translated: CASSLSSLTNDPSSYEQYF. The chain joins TRBV27 to TRBJ2-7; D is uncertain. Germline CDR1 is MNHEY and CDR2 is SMNVEV (reference sequence). The CDR3 covers 19 residues. Trimming took 0 bases from V and 0 from J, leaving 21 bases between them.

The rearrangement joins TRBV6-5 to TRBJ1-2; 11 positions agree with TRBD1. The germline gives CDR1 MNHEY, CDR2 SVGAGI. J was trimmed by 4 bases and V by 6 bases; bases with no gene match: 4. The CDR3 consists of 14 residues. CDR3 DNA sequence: TGTGCCAGCAGGGACGGGACAGGGGGCTATGGCTACACCTTC. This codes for CASRDGTGGYGYTF.

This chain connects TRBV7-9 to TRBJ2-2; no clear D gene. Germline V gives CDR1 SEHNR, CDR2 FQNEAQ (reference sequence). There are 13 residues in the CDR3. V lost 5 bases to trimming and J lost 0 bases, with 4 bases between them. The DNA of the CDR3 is TGTGCCAGCAGCACCTCGAACACCGGGGAGCTGTTTTTT. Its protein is CASSTSNTGELFF.

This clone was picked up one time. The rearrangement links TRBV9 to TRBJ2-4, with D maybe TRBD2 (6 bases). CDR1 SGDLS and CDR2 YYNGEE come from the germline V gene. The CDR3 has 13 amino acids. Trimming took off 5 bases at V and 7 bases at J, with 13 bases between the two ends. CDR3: CASSPGEENIQYF. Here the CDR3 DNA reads TGTGCCAGCAGTCCGGGAGAGGAGAACATTCAGTACTTC.

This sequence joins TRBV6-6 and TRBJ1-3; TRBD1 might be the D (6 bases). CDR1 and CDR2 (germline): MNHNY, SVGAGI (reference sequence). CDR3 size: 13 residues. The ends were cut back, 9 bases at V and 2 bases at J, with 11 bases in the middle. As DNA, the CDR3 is TGTGCCAGTACAGGGAGCCCTGGAAACACCATATATTTT. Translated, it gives CASTGSPGNTIYF.

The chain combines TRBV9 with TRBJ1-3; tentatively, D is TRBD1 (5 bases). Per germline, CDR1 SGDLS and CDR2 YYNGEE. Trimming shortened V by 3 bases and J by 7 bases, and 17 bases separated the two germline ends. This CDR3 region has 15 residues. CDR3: CASSAEGSTLNTIYF. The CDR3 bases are TGTGCCAGCAGCGCCGAGGGGAGTACGTTGAACACCATATATTTT.

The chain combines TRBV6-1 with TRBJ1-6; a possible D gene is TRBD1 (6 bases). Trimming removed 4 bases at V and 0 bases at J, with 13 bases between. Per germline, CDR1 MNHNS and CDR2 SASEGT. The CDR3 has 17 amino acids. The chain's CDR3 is CASSGDRISSYNSPLHF. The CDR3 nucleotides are TGTGCCAGCAGTGGCGACAGGATAAGCTCCTATAATTCACCCCTCCACTTT.

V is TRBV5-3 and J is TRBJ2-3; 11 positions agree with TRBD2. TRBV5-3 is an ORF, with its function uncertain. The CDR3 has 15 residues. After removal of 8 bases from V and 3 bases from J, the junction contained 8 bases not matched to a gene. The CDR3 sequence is CASSLGLAVTDTQYF. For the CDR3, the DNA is TGTGCCAGCAGCCTGGGACTAGCGGTTACAGATACGCAGTATTTT.

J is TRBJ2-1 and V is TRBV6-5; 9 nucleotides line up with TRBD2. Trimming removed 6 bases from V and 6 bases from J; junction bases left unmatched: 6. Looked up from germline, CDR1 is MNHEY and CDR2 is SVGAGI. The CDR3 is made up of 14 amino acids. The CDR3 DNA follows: TGTGCCAGCAGCCGGCGGGAGGGTGGCAATGAGCAGTTCTTC. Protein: CASSRREGGNEQFF.

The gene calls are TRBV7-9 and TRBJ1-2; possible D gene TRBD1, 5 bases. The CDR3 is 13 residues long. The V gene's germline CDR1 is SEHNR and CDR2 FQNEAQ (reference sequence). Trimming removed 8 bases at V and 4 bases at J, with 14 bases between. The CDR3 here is CASPPGGTYGYTF. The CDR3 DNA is TGTGCCAGCCCTCCCGGGGGGACCTATGGCTACACCTTC.

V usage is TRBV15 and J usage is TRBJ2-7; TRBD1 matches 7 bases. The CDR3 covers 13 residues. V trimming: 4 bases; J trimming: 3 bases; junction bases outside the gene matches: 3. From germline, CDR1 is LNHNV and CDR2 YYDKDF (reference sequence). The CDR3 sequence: CATSINRGYEQYV. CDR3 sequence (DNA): TGTGCCACCAGCATTAACAGGGGCTACGAGCAGTACGTC.

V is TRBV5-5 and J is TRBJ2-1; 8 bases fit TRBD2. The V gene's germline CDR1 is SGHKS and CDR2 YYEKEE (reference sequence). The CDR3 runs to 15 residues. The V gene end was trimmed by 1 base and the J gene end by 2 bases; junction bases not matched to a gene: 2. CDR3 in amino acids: CASSLTSGPYNEQFF. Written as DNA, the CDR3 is TGTGCCAGCAGCTTGACTAGCGGTCCCTACAATGAGCAGTTCTTC.

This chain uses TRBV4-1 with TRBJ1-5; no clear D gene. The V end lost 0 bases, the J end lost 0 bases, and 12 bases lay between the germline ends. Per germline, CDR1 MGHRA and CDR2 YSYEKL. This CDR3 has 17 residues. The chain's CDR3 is CASSQDGRGFSNQPQHF. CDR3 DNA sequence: TGCGCCAGCAGCCAAGATGGGAGAGGATTTAGCAATCAGCCCCAGCATTTT.

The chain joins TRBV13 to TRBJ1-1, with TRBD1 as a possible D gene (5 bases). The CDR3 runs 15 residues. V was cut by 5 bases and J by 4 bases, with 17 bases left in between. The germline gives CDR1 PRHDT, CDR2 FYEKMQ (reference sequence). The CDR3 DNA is TGTGCCAGCAGCGCGGGACCCACCCATAGCACTGAAGCTTTCTTT. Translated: CASSAGPTHSTEAFF.

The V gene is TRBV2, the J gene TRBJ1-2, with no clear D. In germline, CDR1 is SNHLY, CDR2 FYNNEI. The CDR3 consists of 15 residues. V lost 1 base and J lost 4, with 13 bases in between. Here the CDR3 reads CASSEDNRRVYGYTF. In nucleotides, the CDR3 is TGTGCCAGCAGTGAAGATAACCGACGAGTCTATGGCTACACCTTC.

The CDR3: CASSPFPGGSLVAKNIQYF. The DNA for the CDR3 is TGCGCCAGCAGCCCTTTTCCGGGGGGATCCCTAGTAGCCAAAAACATTCAGTACTTC. V and J are TRBV5-1 and TRBJ2-4; 7 nucleotides line up with TRBD2. The J segment lost 0 bases and the V segment lost 4 bases, leaving 16 bases of the junction unmatched. The CDR3 is 19 residues long. Germline V lookup: CDR1 SGHRS, CDR2 YFSETQ.